These T cell receptor beta chains were read from a single sample in a study of CD8 T cells in Susac syndrome. TCRdb re-derived calls from the immunoSEQ multiplex PCR reads in MiXCR, one entry per CDR3 protein. This sample yields some 180,000 distinct CDR3 sequences, of which just under 95% are seen a single time; 0.08% to 0.11% belongs to the top ten. The sequencing sample was made of CD4+ T cells from PBMCs. These TCRs come from a human donor in good health. The CDR3 runs from the conserved cysteine through the conserved F or W. A D gene is named only where the DNA matches it firmly. The size field is filled for only some rows; it gives once, few, many or a size class.

d_gene,abundance,v_gene,j_gene,CDR3nt,CDR3aa
TRBD1,.,TRBV18,TRBJ2-2,TGTGCCAGCTCACCCGGACAGGGTAACACCGGGGAGCTGTTTTTT,CASSPGQGNTGELFF
TRBD2,.,TRBV28,TRBJ2-3,TGTGCCAGCAGGTGGACTAGAGGCACCGTAGATACGCAGTATTTT,CASRWTRGTVDTQYF
.,.,TRBV14,TRBJ2-7,TGTGCCAGCAGCCAGGGTCACCCTTGGGAGCAGTACTTC,CASSQGHPWEQYF
.,.,TRBV3-1,TRBJ1-5,TGTGCCAGCAGCCAAAGGACAGGCAATCAGCCCCAGCATTTT,CASSQRTGNQPQHF
.,.,TRBV29-1,TRBJ2-3,TGCAGCGCCCGAAGGGGGGGCTTTACTAGCACAGATACGCAGTATTTT,CSARRGGFTSTDTQYF
TRBD2,.,TRBV6-2/TRBV6-3,TRBJ2-1,TGTGCCAGCAGTTACCGGGACTATGAGTTCTTC,CASSYRDYEFF
TRBD1,.,TRBV20-1,TRBJ2-7,TGCAGTGCACCCCAGACAGGGGCATCCTACGAGCAGTACTTC,CSAPQTGASYEQYF
.,.,TRBV20-1,TRBJ2-7,TGCAGTGCTAGGGGTCCTCCGGAAGTCTGGGAGCAGTACTTC,CSARGPPEVWEQYF
.,.,TRBV7-9,TRBJ2-1,TGTGCCAGCAGCTTACAGGGGGGTTGGTACAATGAGCAGTTCTTC,CASSLQGGWYNEQFF
.,.,TRBV7-2,TRBJ1-1,TGTGCCAGCAGCAACTCCGGTGGGGGGAACACTGAAGCTTTCTTT,CASSNSGGGNTEAFF
.,.,TRBV6-1,TRBJ1-2,TGTGCCAGCAGTGAGCTCCGACTGGGGTACACCTTC,CASSELRLGYTF
TRBD2,.,TRBV5-4,TRBJ2-5,TGTGCCTCCCACCGGGAGGCAGAGACCCAGTACTTC,CASHREAETQYF
.,.,TRBV29-1,TRBJ2-2,TGCAGCGTTGAAGATCGTAGAAGGAGTGCGGGCGGGGAGCTGTTTTTT,CSVEDRRRSAGGELFF
TRBD2,.,TRBV30,TRBJ2-1,TGTGCCTGGAGTCTCTCACTAGCGGGAGAGGGTGAGCAGTTCTTC,CAWSLSLAGEGEQFF
.,.,TRBV20-1,TRBJ2-1,TGCAGTGCTAGAGATAGCGTTGGCTCCTACAATGAGCAGTTCTTC,CSARDSVGSYNEQFF
.,.,TRBV2,TRBJ2-7,TGTGCCAGCAGTGAGGGGTGGTGTTACGAGCAGTACTTC,CASSEGWCYEQYF
TRBD2,.,TRBV20-1,TRBJ2-7,TGCAGTGCTAAGAGCGGGAGTCGCGACGAGCAGTACTTC,CSAKSGSRDEQYF
TRBD1,.,TRBV19,TRBJ2-1,TGTGCCAGTAGTAGAGACAGGGATAGCTGGAATGAGCAGTTCTTC,CASSRDRDSWNEQFF
TRBD1,.,TRBV5-6,TRBJ1-2,TGTGCCAGCAGCTTGACAGGGGGTGGGCTCCCTGGCTACACCTTC,CASSLTGGGLPGYTF
TRBD1,.,TRBV30,TRBJ1-2,TGTGCCTGGAGCCACGGGTCAGGGGGCGTTTCGAATGGCCACACCTTC,CAWSHGSGGVSNGHTF
TRBD1,.,TRBV15,TRBJ1-2,TGTGCCACCAGCAGGGCCGGGACAGGGTCTGGCTACACCTTC,CATSRAGTGSGYTF
TRBD1,.,TRBV15,TRBJ2-3,TGTGCCACCGGTCGGGACAGGAGCACAGATACGCAGTATTTT,CATGRDRSTDTQYF
.,.,TRBV5-1,TRBJ1-1,TGCGCCAGCAGCCCGGGATCCCAGAGGAACACTGAAGCTTTCTTT,CASSPGSQRNTEAFF
TRBD2,once,TRBV7-9,TRBJ2-3,TGTGCCAGCAGCTTTGCACTAGCGGGAGGGGCAGATACGCAGTATTTT,CASSFALAGGADTQYF